What follows are 14 T cell receptor beta chains derived from one specimen sequenced in a study of blood T cell repertoires in COVID-19. Sequencing used immunoSEQ multiplex PCR; TCRdb keeps in-frame clones, though not all of them. The table shows roughly 280,000 clones, with roughly 86% occurring only once. Source material: peripheral blood. These TCRs come from a woman under 40 with COVID-19, enrolled during active disease.

This clone was counted once. Here the CDR3 reads CASSYRQDYGYTF. CDR3 DNA: TGTGCCAGCAGTTATAGACAGGACTATGGCTACACCTTC. The chain uses TRBV6-5 and TRBJ1-2, with a weak D call TRBD1 (6 bases). The V gene's germline CDR1 is MNHEY and CDR2 SVGAGI. Between the trimmed V and J ends, which lost 3 bases and 3 bases, there was a span of 8 bases. The CDR3 has 13 amino acids.

The V and J genes are TRBV5-4 and TRBJ1-2, with a possible D match to TRBD1 (6 bases). CDR1 and CDR2 (germline): SGHNT, YYREEE (reference sequence). Between the trimmed V and J ends, which lost 0 bases and 4 bases, there was a span of 10 bases. This CDR3 spans 14 amino acids. The CDR3 protein is CASSLDRVAYGYTF. CDR3 sequence (DNA): TGTGCCAGCAGCTTGGACAGGGTGGCCTATGGCTACACCTTC. The complete variable domain, with remaining parts taken from reference TRBV5-4 and TRBJ1-2, reads ETGVTQSPTHLIKTRGQQVTLRCSSQSGHNTVSWYQQALGQGPQFIFQYYREEENGRGNFPPRFSGLQFPNYSSELNVNALELDDSALYLCASSLDRVAYGYTFGSGTRLTVV.

This clone was observed a single time. V usage is TRBV9 and J usage is TRBJ2-1; 7 positions agree with TRBD2. V dropped 5 bases and J dropped 4; count of bases not matched to a gene: 18. The CDR3 is made up of 18 amino acids. Germline-derived CDR1 and CDR2 are SGDLS and YYNGEE. The DNA of the CDR3 is TGTGCCAGCAGTTTACTAGCGAACCCCTCTCATTTTTACAATGAGCAGTTCTTC. This translates into CASSLLANPSHFYNEQFF.

The chain uses TRBV9 and TRBJ2-3, with 11 bases aligning to TRBD2. Germline lookup yields CDR1 SGDLS and CDR2 YYNGEE. The CDR3 sequence is 16 residues long. J lost 2 bases, V lost 4 bases, and 6 bases had no gene match. Here the CDR3 DNA reads TGTGCCAGCAGCAAAACTAGCGGGAGCTACACAGATACGCAGTATTTT. Its translation: CASSKTSGSYTDTQYF.

The gene calls are TRBV9 and TRBJ2-1; 7 bases match TRBD2. Germline assignment: CDR1 SGDLS and CDR2 YYNGEE. Trimming cost V 2 bases and J 4 bases; bases outside gene matches: 3. CDR3 length: 14 residues. CDR3 amino acids: CASSVAGVYNEQFF. For the CDR3, the DNA is TGTGCCAGCAGCGTGGCGGGAGTGTACAATGAGCAGTTCTTC.

The chain links TRBV19 to TRBJ2-1, with 11 bases aligning to TRBD2. Germline V lookup: CDR1 LNHDA, CDR2 SQIVND (reference sequence). The CDR3 runs to 13 residues. The J segment lost 6 bases and the V segment lost 10 bases, leaving 5 bases of the junction unmatched. CDR3 nucleotides: TGTGCCACACTAGCGGGAGTATCCAATGAGCAGTTCTTC. It translates to CATLAGVSNEQFF.

The V call is TRBV11-2, the J call TRBJ1-5; no firm D call. This CDR3 is built from 16 residues. Germline-derived CDR1 and CDR2 are SGHAT and FQNNGV. Trimming removed 7 bases at V and 0 bases at J, with 16 bases between. This CDR3 is CASTEGRLYSNQPQHF. In nucleotides, the CDR3 is TGTGCCAGCACTGAGGGCAGGTTGTATAGCAATCAGCCCCAGCATTTT. Together with reference TRBV11-2 and TRBJ1-5, the CDR3 gives the full variable domain: EAGVAQSPRYKIIEKRQSVAFWCNPISGHATLYWYQQILGQGPKLLIQFQNNGVVDDSQLPKDRFSAERLKGVDSTLKIQPAKLEDSAVYLCASTEGRLYSNQPQHFGDGTRLSIL.

V usage is TRBV2 and J usage is TRBJ1-2, with 11 positions matching TRBD1. This CDR3 has 12 amino acids. Trimming removed 8 bases from V and 10 bases from J; junction bases left unmatched: 6. The V gene's germline CDR1 is SNHLY and CDR2 FYNNEI. The CDR3 nucleotides are TGTGCCAGCTCCGGGACAGGGGGAGACTACACCTTC. This gives the protein CASSGTGGDYTF.

This chain connects TRBV2 to TRBJ2-4; 9 bases align to TRBD2. Unmatched junction bases numbered 5, after V lost 7 bases and J lost 7 bases. CDR3 length: 13 residues. The germline gives CDR1 SNHLY, CDR2 FYNNEI. CDR3 sequence: CASTSGTDNIQYF. CDR3 bases: TGTGCCAGCACTAGCGGGACGGACAACATTCAGTACTTC. Complete variable domain (other parts from reference TRBV2 and TRBJ2-4): EPEVTQTPSHQVTQMGQEVILRCVPISNHLYFYWYRQILGQKVEFLVSFYNNEISEKSEIFDDQFSVERPDGSNFTLKIRSTKLEDSAMYFCASTSGTDNIQYFGAGTRLSVL.

V is TRBV28 and J is TRBJ1-2; TRBD1 agrees at 7 bases. The length of the CDR3 is 16 residues. Losses at the gene ends were 7 bases for V and 2 bases for J; bases not matched to a gene: 13. Germline V gene sequence: CDR1 MDHEN, CDR2 SYDVKM. The CDR3 region has the DNA TGTGCCAGCATTGGGCCCAGGGACAGACGAAACTATGGCTACACCTTC. Translation gives CASIGPRDRRNYGYTF.

This clone appeared a few times. The rearrangement joins TRBV29-1 to TRBJ2-5; 7 bases are shared with TRBD2. There are 14 residues in the CDR3. Looked up from germline, CDR1 is SQVTM and CDR2 is ANQGSEA. J was trimmed by 3 bases and V by 3 bases; bases with no gene match: 7. CDR3 nucleotides: TGCAGCGTTGACTTTCGGCTAGCGGAAGAGACCCAGTACTTC. This codes for CSVDFRLAEETQYF.

The chain couples TRBV9 to TRBJ2-7; D call uncertain. The germline V and J ends were trimmed by 2 bases and 2 bases, with 11 bases remaining between them. This CDR3 contains 14 residues. Germline lookup yields CDR1 SGDLS and CDR2 YYNGEE. CDR3 nucleotide sequence: TGTGCCAGCAGCGTGGGCGAGTCTCCCTACGAGCAGTACTTC. Its translation is CASSVGESPYEQYF.

This chain links TRBV28 with TRBJ1-5; TRBD1 is a possible D gene (6 bases). Trimming removed 3 bases from V and 2 bases from J, with 11 bases in between. Germline V gives CDR1 MDHEN, CDR2 SYDVKM. CDR3 length equals 15 residues. The CDR3 region is CASSFGGLGNQPQHF. CDR3 DNA: TGTGCCAGCAGTTTCGGGGGGCTCGGCAATCAGCCCCAGCATTTT.

The V and J genes are TRBV19 and TRBJ2-7; TRBD2 matches at 12 bases. CDR1 LNHDA and CDR2 SQIVND come from the germline V gene (reference sequence). The CDR3 has 15 residues. V was clipped by 3 bases and J by 0 bases; unmatched bases: 0. As DNA, the CDR3 is TGTGCCAGTAGTATGACTAGCGGGAGCTCCTACGAGCAGTACTTC. It yields the protein CASSMTSGSSYEQYF.